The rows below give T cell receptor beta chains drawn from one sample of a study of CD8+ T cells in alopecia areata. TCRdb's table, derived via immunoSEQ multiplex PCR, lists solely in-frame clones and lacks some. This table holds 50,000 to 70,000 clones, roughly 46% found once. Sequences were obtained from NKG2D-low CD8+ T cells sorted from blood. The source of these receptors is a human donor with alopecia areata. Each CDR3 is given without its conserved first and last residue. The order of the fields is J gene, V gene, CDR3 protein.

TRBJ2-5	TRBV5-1	ASSFTTDGQETQY
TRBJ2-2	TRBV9	ASSVRLADTGELF
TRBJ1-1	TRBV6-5	ASSYQGYTEAF
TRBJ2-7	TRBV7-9	ASSPPGAYEQY
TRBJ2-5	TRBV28	ASSLIPRYQETQY
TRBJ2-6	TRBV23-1	ASSHSGARDNSGANVLT
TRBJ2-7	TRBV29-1	SVDGSGGSYEQY
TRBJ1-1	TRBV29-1	SVEGQGPEAF
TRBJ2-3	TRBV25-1	ATKKGSTQY
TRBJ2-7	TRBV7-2	ASSFYRTDYEQY
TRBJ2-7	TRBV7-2	ASSLEGGGSYEQY
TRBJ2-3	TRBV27	ASRSLAASGTDTQY
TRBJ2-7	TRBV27	ASSLSSREPPS
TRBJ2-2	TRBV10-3	AIGLDTGELF
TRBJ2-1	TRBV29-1	SGDGGHYNEQF
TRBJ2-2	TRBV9	ASTRLPGELF
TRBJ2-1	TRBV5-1	ASSLVASGHYNEQF
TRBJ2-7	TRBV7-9	ASSSPGQGYEQY
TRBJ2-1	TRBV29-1	SVDGQRYNEQF
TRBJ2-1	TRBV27	ASSLETSGIYNEQF